The entry below gives a single T cell receptor (beta chain) sequence along with its context. The antigen is not known. The data were taken from a study of cytomegalovirus exposure and HLA in healthy donors. On the study more broadly: Sequencing of roughly 180 million T cells in an earlier analysis found about 120 million unique TCR beta sequences.

Study-wide results and limits: Upon later analysis, HLA-associated TCR beta chains proved more clonally expanded than other, equally common chains.

Germline-derived CDR1 and CDR2 are SEHNR and FQNEAQ (reference sequence). CDR3 size: 15 residues. Trimming removed 5 bases at V and 6 bases at J, with 19 bases between. In the PCR, 60 Vbeta and 13 Jbeta primers were used. The table came from immunoSEQ multiplex PCR; TCRdb's copy has only in-frame clones and leaves some out. Of around 240,000 clones listed, 82% are singletons. Sequenced sample: PBMCs. The chain joins TRBV7-9 to TRBJ1-1; a weak D match, TRBD1 (6 bases). The TCR originated in a woman aged 40 to 50 in good health and CMV-seropositive. DNA for the CDR3: TGTGCCAGCAGCCGGTCCGGGACACATGGACCTGAAGCTTTCTTT. It specifies CASSRSGTHGPEAFF.